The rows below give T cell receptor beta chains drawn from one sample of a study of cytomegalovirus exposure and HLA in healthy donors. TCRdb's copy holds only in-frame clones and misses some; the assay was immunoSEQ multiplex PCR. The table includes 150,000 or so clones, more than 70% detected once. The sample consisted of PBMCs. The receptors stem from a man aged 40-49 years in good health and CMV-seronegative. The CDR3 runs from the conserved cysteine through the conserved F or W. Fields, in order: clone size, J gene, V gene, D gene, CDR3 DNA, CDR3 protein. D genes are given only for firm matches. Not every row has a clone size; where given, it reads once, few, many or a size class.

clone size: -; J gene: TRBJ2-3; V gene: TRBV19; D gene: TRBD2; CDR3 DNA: TGTGCCAGTAGTACCGGACTAGCGGGAGCAGATACGCAGTATTTT; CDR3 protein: CASSTGLAGADTQYF
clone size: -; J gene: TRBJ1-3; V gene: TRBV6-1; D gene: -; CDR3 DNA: TGTGCCAGCAGTGAAACGTGGGGGGCTGGAAACACCATATATTTT; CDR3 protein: CASSETWGAGNTIYF
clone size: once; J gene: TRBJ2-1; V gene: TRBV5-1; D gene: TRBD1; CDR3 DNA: TGCGCCAGCAGCAGGGACAGGAGGAATGAGCAGTTCTTC; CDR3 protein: CASSRDRRNEQFF
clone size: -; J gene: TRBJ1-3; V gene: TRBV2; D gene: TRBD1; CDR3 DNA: TGTGCCAGCAACCTATCACGGGACAGGGGACCCCGTACCCGCGGAAACACCATATATTTT; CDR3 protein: CASNLSRDRGPRTRGNTIYF
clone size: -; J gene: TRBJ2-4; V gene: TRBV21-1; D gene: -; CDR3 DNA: TGTGCCAGCAGCAAATTGAGCGGGGGGACCAAAAACATTCAGTACTTC; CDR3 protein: CASSKLSGGTKNIQYF
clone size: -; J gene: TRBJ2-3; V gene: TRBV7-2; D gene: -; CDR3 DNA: TGTGCCAGCAGCTTAGCGGGCGGGAGCACAGATACGCAGTATTTT; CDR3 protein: CASSLAGGSTDTQYF
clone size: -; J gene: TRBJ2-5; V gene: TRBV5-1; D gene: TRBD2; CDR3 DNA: TGCGCCAGCAGCCCGGGGGGGGTTCGAAAGACCCAGTACTTC; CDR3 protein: CASSPGGVRKTQYF
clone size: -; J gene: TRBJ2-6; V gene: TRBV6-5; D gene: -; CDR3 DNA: TGTGCCAGCAGAGCTCCCGGGGGGGCCAACGTCCTGACTTTC; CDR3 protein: CASRAPGGANVLTF
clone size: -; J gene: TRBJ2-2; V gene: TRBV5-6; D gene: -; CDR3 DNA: TGTGCCAGCAGCTCGGGGACTGGAATCGCCGGGGAGCTGTTTTTT; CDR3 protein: CASSSGTGIAGELFF
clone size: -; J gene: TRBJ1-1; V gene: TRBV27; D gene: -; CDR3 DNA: TGTGCCAGCAGTCCTTCCGTATCTTTCGGCACTGAAGCTTTCTTT; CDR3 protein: CASSPSVSFGTEAFF
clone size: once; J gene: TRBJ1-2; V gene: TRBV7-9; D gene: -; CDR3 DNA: TGTGCCAGCAGCTTGTCCCCCAGGGGCGGTAGTGGCTACACCTTC; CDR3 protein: CASSLSPRGGSGYTF
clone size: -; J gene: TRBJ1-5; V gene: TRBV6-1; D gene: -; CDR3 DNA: TGTGCCAGCAGTGAAGCGTATTGGCAGGGTCAGCCCCAGCATTTT; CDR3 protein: CASSEAYWQGQPQHF
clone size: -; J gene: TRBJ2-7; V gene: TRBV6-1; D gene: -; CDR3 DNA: TGTGCCAGCAGTGAAGGTCACCGAGAGTACGAGCAGTACTTC; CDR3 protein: CASSEGHREYEQYF
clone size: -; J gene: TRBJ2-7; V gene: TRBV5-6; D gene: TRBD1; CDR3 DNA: TGTGCCAGCAGCTTCCAGGGGGCCTACGAGCAGTACTTC; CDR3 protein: CASSFQGAYEQYF
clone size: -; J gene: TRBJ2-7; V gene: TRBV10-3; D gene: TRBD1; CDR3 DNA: TGTGCCATCAGCCGGGACAGGGTTTCCGAGCAGTACTTC; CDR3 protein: CAISRDRVSEQYF
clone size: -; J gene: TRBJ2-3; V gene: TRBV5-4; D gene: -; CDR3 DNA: TGTGCCAGCAGCTTGGCGGCGGCGGGGATGGCAGATACGCAGTATTTT; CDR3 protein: CASSLAAAGMADTQYF
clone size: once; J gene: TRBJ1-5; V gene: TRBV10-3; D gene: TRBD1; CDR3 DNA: TGTGCCATCAGTGAAAGGCCGGGACAGGGGGAAAATCAGCCCCAGCATTTT; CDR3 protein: CAISERPGQGENQPQHF
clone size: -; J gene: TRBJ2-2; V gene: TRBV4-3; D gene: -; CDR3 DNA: TGCGCCAGCAGCCAACCGTTGGGGGCAGAGAACACCGGGGAGCTGTTTTTT; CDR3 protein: CASSQPLGAENTGELFF
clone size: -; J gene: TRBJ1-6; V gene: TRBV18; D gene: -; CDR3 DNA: TGTGCCAGCTCACCGCGGGACGCGAATAATTCACCCCTCCACTTT; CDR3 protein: CASSPRDANNSPLHF
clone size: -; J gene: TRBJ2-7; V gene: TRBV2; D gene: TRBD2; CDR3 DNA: TGTGCCAGCAGTGAATCGTGGGAGGGAGCGTCCTACGAGCAGTACTTC; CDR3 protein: CASSESWEGASYEQYF